The T cell receptor beta chain described here comes from a study of T cell responses to AZD1222 COVID-19 vaccine. This clone came up once. Its antigen is unidentified. Sequencing used immunoSEQ multiplex PCR; TCRdb keeps in-frame clones, though not all of them. The table shows about 180,000 clones, with about nine tenths occurring only once. The V and J ends lost 3 bases and 2 bases respectively, with 11 bases between them. Germline CDR1 reads SGHDT; CDR2 reads YYEEEE. The CDR3 totals 14 residues. Study findings and constraints: A reported finding is that nearly half of spike-specific TCRs target unmutated variant regions. The study identified only six AZD1222 recipients as seropositive at baseline. Among the donors, most were white British and more were female, and clonal diversity was possibly underestimated.

V usage is TRBV5-6 and J usage is TRBJ1-2; no firm D call. This clonotype originated in an adult who received the AZD1222 COVID-19 vaccine. This sample comprised peripheral blood, obtained 28 days after the second AZD1222 dose. CDR3 amino acids: CASSSQTVNYGYTF. In DNA, the CDR3 is TGTGCCAGCAGCTCCCAGACGGTCAACTATGGCTACACCTTC.